A selection of T cell receptor beta chains follows, all from one sample in a study of T cell repertoires in cytomegalovirus infection. TCRdb re-analysed the reads in MiXCR, keeping a single row per CDR3 protein. The table includes fewer than 250,000 distinct CDR3 sequences, approximately 13% detected once. The sample comprised PBMCs. The source of these receptors is a human donor in good health (CMV status not recorded). Some clones in this sample may be carry-over from other donors' samples. CDR3s include the opening cysteine and the closing phenylalanine or tryptophan. The D gene is left open where the match is weak. Where a row states a size, it is once, few, many or the class of an expanded clone; other rows omit it.

.	many	TRBV7-2	TRBJ1-3	CASSLESGTGNTIYF
.	many	TRBV11-1	TRBJ1-5	CASSFGVNQPQHF
TRBD2	many	TRBV28	TRBJ2-2	CASRNSGRGDTGELFF
.	.	TRBV6-8	TRBJ2-1	CASSQSSYEQFF
.	once	TRBV4-3	TRBJ2-3	CASSRGDGTDTQYF
TRBD2	.	TRBV19	TRBJ2-7	CASSSGTSRYEQYF
.	few	TRBV7-9	TRBJ1-2	CASSPLDRPNYGYTF
.	few	TRBV2	TRBJ2-1	CASLREKGNEQFF
.	.	TRBV7-9	TRBJ1-3	CASAYEGVPGNTIYF
.	.	TRBV25-1	TRBJ2-5	CASSPGGGKTQYF
.	many	TRBV7-2	TRBJ1-5	CASSLNNQPQHF
TRBD2	.	TRBV2	TRBJ2-1	CASSEARGGSRHEQFF
TRBD1	.	TRBV29-1	TRBJ1-2	CSSWPTGTDYGYTF
.	many	TRBV4-1	TRBJ1-4	CASSQGRGNEKLFF
.	many	TRBV28	TRBJ2-3	CASSLSRAADTQYF
TRBD1	.	TRBV6-8	TRBJ1-1	CASSRDRGATEAFF
TRBD1	.	TRBV9	TRBJ2-5	CASSVSTGERETQYF
.	many	TRBV7-8	TRBJ1-1	CASSKDRTIHEAFF
.	few	TRBV7-9	TRBJ2-6	CASSFPLVSGANVLTF
.	.	TRBV29-1	TRBJ1-1	CSVDWAGGTEAFF
.	few	TRBV6-2/TRBV6-3	TRBJ1-4	CASSYSIGGADEKLFF
TRBD1	many	TRBV7-2	TRBJ1-5	CASSYVLGTGRSGQPQHF
.	.	TRBV7-9	TRBJ1-4	CASSKGSPVTNEKLFF
.	many	TRBV4-3	TRBJ1-1	CASSGSGGLVTEAFF
.	many	TRBV25-1	TRBJ1-1	CASGTSQGTEAFF
TRBD1	few	TRBV4-3	TRBJ1-1	CASSHGTVNTEAFF
.	few	TRBV7-6	TRBJ2-1	CASSLAPDRRNEQFF
.	many	TRBV7-2	TRBJ2-7	CASSLEFEQYF
.	many	TRBV7-2	TRBJ2-5	CASSRPGAVQETQYF
.	.	TRBV12-3/TRBV12-4	TRBJ1-2	CASRQGTANYGYTF
.	few	TRBV7-9	TRBJ2-7	CASSLGERSGSYEQYF
.	.	TRBV15	TRBJ1-4	CATSRDEIPREKLFF
TRBD1	.	TRBV20-1	TRBJ2-7	CSARDSRDRGTYEQYF
.	few	TRBV4-2	TRBJ1-6	CASSQDPRKGSPLHF
TRBD2	.	TRBV11-2	TRBJ2-5	CASSVISGGPQETQYF
.	.	TRBV12-3/TRBV12-4	TRBJ1-4	CASSLRGNEKLFF
.	.	TRBV15	TRBJ1-5	CATSREWGHREPQHF
TRBD1	.	TRBV30	TRBJ2-3	CACGTGGLDTQYF
TRBD1	many	TRBV4-1	TRBJ2-5	CASSQDPGGGETQYF
TRBD1	few	TRBV19	TRBJ1-2	CASSRWTGGNGYTF
.	many	TRBV29-1	TRBJ2-7	CSSNFQQYF
TRBD1	few	TRBV7-9	TRBJ1-2	CASSLSLRTGDGYTF
TRBD2	many	TRBV25-1	TRBJ2-7	CASSPPGKPGLAGREQYF
TRBD1	many	TRBV6-1	TRBJ1-2	CASIPGQPSANYGYTF